This record looks at one TCR beta chain sequence and its context. What it binds is unknown. The record originates from a study of T cell repertoires in cytomegalovirus infection. CDR1 and CDR2 (germline): MGHRA, YSYEKL. V trimming: 1 base; J trimming: 3 bases; junction bases outside the gene matches: 14. The CDR3 runs 18 residues. TCRdb called the reads again in MiXCR, with one record for every CDR3 protein. The sample records roughly 920,000 distinct CDR3 sequences, about a third being singletons. Sample: cultured CD8+ T cells from PBMCs, taken from culture after CMV antigen stimulation. The chain combines TRBV4-1 with TRBJ1-2; 7 bases align to TRBD1. The sequence was collected from a human donor in good health (CMV status not recorded). Some clones in this sample may be carry-over from other donors' samples. The CDR3 nucleotides are TGCGCCAGCAGCCAAGCCCGCCATCAGGACAGGAACGACTATGGCTACACCTTC. Amino acid sequence: CASSQARHQDRNDYGYTF.